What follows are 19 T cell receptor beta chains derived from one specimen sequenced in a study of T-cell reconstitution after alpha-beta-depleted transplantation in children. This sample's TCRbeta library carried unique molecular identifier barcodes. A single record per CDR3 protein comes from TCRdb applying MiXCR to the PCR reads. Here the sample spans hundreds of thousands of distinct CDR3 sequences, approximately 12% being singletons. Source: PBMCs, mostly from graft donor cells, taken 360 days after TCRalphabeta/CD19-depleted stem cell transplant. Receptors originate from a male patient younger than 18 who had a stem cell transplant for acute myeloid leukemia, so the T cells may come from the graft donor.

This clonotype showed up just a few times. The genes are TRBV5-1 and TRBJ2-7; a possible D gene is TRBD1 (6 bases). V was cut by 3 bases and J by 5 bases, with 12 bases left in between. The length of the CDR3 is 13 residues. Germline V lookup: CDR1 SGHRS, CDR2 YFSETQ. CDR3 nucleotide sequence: TGCGCCAGCAGCTCGACAGGTTTCCACGAGCAGTACTTC. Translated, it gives CASSSTGFHEQYF.

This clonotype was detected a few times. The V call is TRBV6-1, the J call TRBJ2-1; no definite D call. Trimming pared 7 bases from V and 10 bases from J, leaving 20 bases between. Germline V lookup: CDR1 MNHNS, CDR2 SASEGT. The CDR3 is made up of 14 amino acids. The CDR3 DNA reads TGTGCCAGCACTGTGGGAAAAGAGCCTCGCGAGCAGTTCTTC. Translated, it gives CASTVGKEPREQFF.

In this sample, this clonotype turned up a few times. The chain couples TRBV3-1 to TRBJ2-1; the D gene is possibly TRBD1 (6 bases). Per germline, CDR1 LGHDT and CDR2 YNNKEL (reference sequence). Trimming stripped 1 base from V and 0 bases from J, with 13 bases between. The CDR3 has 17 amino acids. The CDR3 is CASSQGPRGYSYNEQFF. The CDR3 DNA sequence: TGTGCCAGCAGCCAAGGCCCCAGGGGATACTCCTACAATGAGCAGTTCTTC.

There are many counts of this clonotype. The CDR3 coding sequence is TGTGCCAGCAGTAGGGGGCCCTACGAGCAGTACTTC. Translating gives CASSRGPYEQYF. The chain is built from TRBV12-3 or TRBV12-4 and TRBJ2-7, with 7 bases fitting TRBD1. The CDR3 runs 12 residues. V trimming: 5 bases; J trimming: 2 bases; junction bases outside the gene matches: 0.

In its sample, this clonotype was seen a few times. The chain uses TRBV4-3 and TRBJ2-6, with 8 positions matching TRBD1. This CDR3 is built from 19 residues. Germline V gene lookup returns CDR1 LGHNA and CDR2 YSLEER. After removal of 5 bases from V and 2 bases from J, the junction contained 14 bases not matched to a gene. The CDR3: CASSGGLYDRGTGANVLTF. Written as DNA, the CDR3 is TGCGCCAGCAGCGGAGGTCTCTATGACAGGGGAACTGGGGCCAACGTCCTGACTTTC.

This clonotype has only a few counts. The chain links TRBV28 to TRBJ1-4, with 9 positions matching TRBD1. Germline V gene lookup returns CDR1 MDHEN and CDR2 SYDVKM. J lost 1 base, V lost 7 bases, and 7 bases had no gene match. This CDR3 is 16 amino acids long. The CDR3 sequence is CASILPGQGTNEKLFF. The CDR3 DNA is TGTGCCAGCATTCTGCCGGGACAGGGAACTAATGAAAAACTGTTTTTT.

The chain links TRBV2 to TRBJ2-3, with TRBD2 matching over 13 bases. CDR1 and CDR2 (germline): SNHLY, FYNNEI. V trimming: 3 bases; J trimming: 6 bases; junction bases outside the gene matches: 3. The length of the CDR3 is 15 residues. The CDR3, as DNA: TGTGCCAGCAGTGACGGACTAGCGGGAGCGGATACGCAGTATTTT. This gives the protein CASSDGLAGADTQYF.

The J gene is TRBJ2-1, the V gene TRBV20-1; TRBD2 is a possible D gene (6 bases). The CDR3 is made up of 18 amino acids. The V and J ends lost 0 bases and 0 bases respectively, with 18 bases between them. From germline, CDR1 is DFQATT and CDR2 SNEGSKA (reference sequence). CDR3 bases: TGCAGTGCTAGAGAATCGAGGCTAGCGAGTTACTCCTACAATGAGCAGTTCTTC. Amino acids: CSARESRLASYSYNEQFF.

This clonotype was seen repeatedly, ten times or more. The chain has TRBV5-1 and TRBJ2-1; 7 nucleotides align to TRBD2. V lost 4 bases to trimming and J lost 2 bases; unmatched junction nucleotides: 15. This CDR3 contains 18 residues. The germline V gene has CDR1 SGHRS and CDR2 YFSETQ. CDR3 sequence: CASSLVGGRGRAYNEQFF. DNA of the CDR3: TGCGCCAGCAGCCTTGTCGGCGGTAGAGGGAGGGCCTACAATGAGCAGTTCTTC. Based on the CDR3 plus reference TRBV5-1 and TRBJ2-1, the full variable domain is KAGVTQTPRYLIKTRGQQVTLSCSPISGHRSVSWYQQTPGQGLQFLFEYFSETQRNKGNFPGRFSGRQFSNSRSEMNVSTLELGDSALYLCASSLVGGRGRAYNEQFFGPGTRLTVL.

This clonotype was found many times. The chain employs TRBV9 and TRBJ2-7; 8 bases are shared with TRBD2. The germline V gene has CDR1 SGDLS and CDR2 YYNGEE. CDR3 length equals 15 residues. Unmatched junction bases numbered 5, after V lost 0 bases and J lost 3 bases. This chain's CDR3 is CASSVGNSGNYEQYF. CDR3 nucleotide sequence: TGTGCCAGCAGCGTAGGAAATAGCGGGAACTACGAGCAGTACTTC.

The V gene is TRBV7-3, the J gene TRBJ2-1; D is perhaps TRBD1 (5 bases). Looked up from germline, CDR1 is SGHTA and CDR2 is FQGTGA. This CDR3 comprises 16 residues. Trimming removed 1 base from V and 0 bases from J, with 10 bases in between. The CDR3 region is CASSLRWTTSYNEQFF. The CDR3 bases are TGTGCCAGCAGCTTAAGGTGGACAACCTCCTACAATGAGCAGTTCTTC.

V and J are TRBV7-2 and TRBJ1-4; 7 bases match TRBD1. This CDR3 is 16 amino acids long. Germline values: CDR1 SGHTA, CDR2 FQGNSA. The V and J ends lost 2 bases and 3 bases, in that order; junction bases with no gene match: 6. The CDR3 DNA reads TGTGCCAGCAGCTTAATAGTGGGACAGCCTAATGAAAAACTGTTTTTT. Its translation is CASSLIVGQPNEKLFF.

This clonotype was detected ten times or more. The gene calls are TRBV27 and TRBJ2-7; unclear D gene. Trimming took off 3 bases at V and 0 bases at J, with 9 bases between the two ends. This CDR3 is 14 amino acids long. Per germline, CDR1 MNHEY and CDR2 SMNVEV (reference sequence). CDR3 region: CASSFGRFSYEQYF. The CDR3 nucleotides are TGTGCCAGCAGTTTTGGCAGGTTCTCCTACGAGCAGTACTTC.

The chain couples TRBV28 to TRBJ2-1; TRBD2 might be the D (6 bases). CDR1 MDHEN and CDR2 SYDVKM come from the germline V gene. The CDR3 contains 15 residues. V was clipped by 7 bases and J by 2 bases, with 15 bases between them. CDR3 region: CASIYAGSTYNEQFF. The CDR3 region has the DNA TGTGCCAGCATCTACGCGGGGTCGACCTACAATGAGCAGTTCTTC. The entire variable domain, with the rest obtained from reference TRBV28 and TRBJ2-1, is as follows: DVKVTQSSRYLVKRTGEKVFLECVQDMDHENMFWYRQDPGLGLRLIYFSYDVKMKEKGDIPEGYSVSREKKERFSLILESASTNQTSMYLCASIYAGSTYNEQFFGPGTRLTVL.

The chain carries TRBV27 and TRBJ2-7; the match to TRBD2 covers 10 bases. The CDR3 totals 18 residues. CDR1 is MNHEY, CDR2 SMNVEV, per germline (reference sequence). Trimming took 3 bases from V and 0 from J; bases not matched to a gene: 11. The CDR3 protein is CASSFTRRLAGYSYEQYF. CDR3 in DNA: TGTGCCAGCAGTTTTACCCGAAGACTAGCGGGTTACTCCTACGAGCAGTACTTC.

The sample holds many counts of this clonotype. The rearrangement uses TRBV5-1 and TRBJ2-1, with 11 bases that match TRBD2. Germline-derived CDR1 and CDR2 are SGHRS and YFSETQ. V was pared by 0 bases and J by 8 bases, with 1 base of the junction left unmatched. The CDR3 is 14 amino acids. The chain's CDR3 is CASSLELAGDEQFF. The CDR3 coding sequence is TGCGCCAGCAGCTTGGAACTAGCGGGAGATGAGCAGTTCTTC. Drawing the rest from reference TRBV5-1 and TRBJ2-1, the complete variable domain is KAGVTQTPRYLIKTRGQQVTLSCSPISGHRSVSWYQQTPGQGLQFLFEYFSETQRNKGNFPGRFSGRQFSNSRSEMNVSTLELGDSALYLCASSLELAGDEQFFGPGTRLTVL.

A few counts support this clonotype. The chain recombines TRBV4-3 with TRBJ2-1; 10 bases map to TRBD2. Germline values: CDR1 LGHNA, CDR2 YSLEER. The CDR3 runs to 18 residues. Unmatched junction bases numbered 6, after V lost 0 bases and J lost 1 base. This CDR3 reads CASSQEPSGRGSYNEQFF. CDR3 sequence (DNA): TGCGCCAGCAGCCAAGAGCCTAGCGGGAGAGGATCCTACAATGAGCAGTTCTTC.

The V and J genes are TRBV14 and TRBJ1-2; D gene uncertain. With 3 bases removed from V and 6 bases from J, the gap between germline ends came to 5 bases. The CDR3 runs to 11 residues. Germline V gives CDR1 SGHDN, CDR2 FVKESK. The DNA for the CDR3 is TGTGCCAGCAGCCATAGCCATGGCTACACCTTC. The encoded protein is CASSHSHGYTF.

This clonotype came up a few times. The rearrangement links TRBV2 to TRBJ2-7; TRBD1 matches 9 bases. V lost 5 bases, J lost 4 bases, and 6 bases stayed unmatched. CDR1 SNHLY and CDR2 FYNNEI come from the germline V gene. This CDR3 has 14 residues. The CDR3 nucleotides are TGTGCCAGCAGTTCTACAGGGGGCACGTACGAGCAGTACTTC. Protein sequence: CASSSTGGTYEQYF.